These T cell receptor beta chains were read from a single sample in a study of identical twins. TCRdb re-derived calls from the 5' RACE reads in MiXCR, one entry per CDR3 protein. Of 200,000 to 250,000 distinct CDR3 sequences in the sample, about 10% are singletons; the top ten hold approximately 11%. Sequenced: memory T cells sorted from blood. All receptors derive from a man aged 50 or older in good health. CDR3s include the opening cysteine and the closing phenylalanine or tryptophan. Each record gives: J gene, D gene, CDR3 length, V gene, CDR3 protein. D genes are given only for firm matches.

J gene: TRBJ1-5; D gene: NA; CDR3 length: 14; V gene: TRBV29-1; CDR3 protein: CSVEVADPNQPQHF
J gene: TRBJ1-5; D gene: NA; CDR3 length: 13; V gene: TRBV28; CDR3 protein: CAIVGRDDQPQHF
J gene: TRBJ2-4; D gene: NA; CDR3 length: 16; V gene: TRBV3-1; CDR3 protein: CASSQEGGVAKNIQYF
J gene: TRBJ2-6; D gene: TRBD2; CDR3 length: 17; V gene: TRBV20-1; CDR3 protein: CSARSGTSYSGANVLTF
J gene: TRBJ2-1; D gene: TRBD1; CDR3 length: 13; V gene: TRBV5-1; CDR3 protein: CASSPVGGYEQFF
J gene: TRBJ1-2; D gene: NA; CDR3 length: 10; V gene: TRBV25-1; CDR3 protein: CASSGDGYTF
J gene: TRBJ2-3; D gene: TRBD1; CDR3 length: 13; V gene: TRBV7-8; CDR3 protein: CASNQNQGAAQYF
J gene: TRBJ2-1; D gene: TRBD2; CDR3 length: 15; V gene: TRBV6-5; CDR3 protein: CASSSRLAGYNEQFF
J gene: TRBJ2-1; D gene: TRBD2; CDR3 length: 15; V gene: TRBV4-3; CDR3 protein: CASSQGTSGRNEQFF
J gene: TRBJ1-4; D gene: TRBD1; CDR3 length: 15; V gene: TRBV5-1; CDR3 protein: CASSPRTGGNEKLFF
J gene: TRBJ2-5; D gene: NA; CDR3 length: 15; V gene: TRBV15; CDR3 protein: CATSRDIQDGETQYF
J gene: TRBJ2-5; D gene: NA; CDR3 length: 13; V gene: TRBV19; CDR3 protein: CASSPGFGETQYF
J gene: TRBJ1-5; D gene: TRBD1; CDR3 length: 15; V gene: TRBV20-1; CDR3 protein: CSAERTGLSNQPQHF
J gene: TRBJ2-7; D gene: TRBD1; CDR3 length: 14; V gene: TRBV5-1; CDR3 protein: CASSPDRGTYEQYF
J gene: TRBJ2-3; D gene: NA; CDR3 length: 11; V gene: TRBV6-2/TRBV6-3; CDR3 protein: CASSYSDTQYF
J gene: TRBJ2-3; D gene: NA; CDR3 length: 14; V gene: TRBV14; CDR3 protein: CASSLANRDTTQYF
J gene: TRBJ1-5; D gene: NA; CDR3 length: 14; V gene: TRBV3-1; CDR3 protein: CASSLGVANQPQHF
J gene: TRBJ1-5; D gene: NA; CDR3 length: 15; V gene: TRBV5-1; CDR3 protein: CASSLEGDSNQPQHF
J gene: TRBJ2-7; D gene: NA; CDR3 length: 13; V gene: TRBV27; CDR3 protein: CASSFYGNYEQYF
J gene: TRBJ2-2; D gene: NA; CDR3 length: 15; V gene: TRBV5-1; CDR3 protein: CASSLTVRGTGELFF
J gene: TRBJ1-1; D gene: NA; CDR3 length: 14; V gene: TRBV2; CDR3 protein: CASRTLGTGTEAFF
J gene: TRBJ2-2; D gene: NA; CDR3 length: 14; V gene: TRBV20-1; CDR3 protein: CSAPQGFRTGELFF
J gene: TRBJ2-3; D gene: NA; CDR3 length: 15; V gene: TRBV28; CDR3 protein: CASSIRRSSSDTQYF
J gene: TRBJ2-2; D gene: TRBD1; CDR3 length: 16; V gene: TRBV6-1; CDR3 protein: CASLKPGTGRTGELFF
J gene: TRBJ2-3; D gene: TRBD2; CDR3 length: 17; V gene: TRBV4-1; CDR3 protein: CASSHLGLAGGRDTQYF
J gene: TRBJ2-1; D gene: NA; CDR3 length: 12; V gene: TRBV9; CDR3 protein: CASSVRRDEQFF
J gene: TRBJ2-5; D gene: NA; CDR3 length: 13; V gene: TRBV5-1; CDR3 protein: CASSWTFGETQYF
J gene: TRBJ2-3; D gene: NA; CDR3 length: 13; V gene: TRBV30; CDR3 protein: CAWGSYSSGTQYF
J gene: TRBJ2-7; D gene: NA; CDR3 length: 13; V gene: TRBV7-8; CDR3 protein: CASSFTHEREQYF
J gene: TRBJ1-6; D gene: NA; CDR3 length: 16; V gene: TRBV5-1; CDR3 protein: CASSLDPGLNNSPLHF
J gene: TRBJ1-2; D gene: TRBD1; CDR3 length: 15; V gene: TRBV7-9; CDR3 protein: CASSPGGALNYGYTF
J gene: TRBJ2-1; D gene: NA; CDR3 length: 16; V gene: TRBV15; CDR3 protein: CATSLSRLRAYNEQFF
J gene: TRBJ2-3; D gene: NA; CDR3 length: 13; V gene: TRBV20-1; CDR3 protein: CSASRAGPDTQYF
J gene: TRBJ2-3; D gene: TRBD2; CDR3 length: 17; V gene: TRBV2; CDR3 protein: CASSEIGLAGYTDTQYF
J gene: TRBJ1-1; D gene: TRBD1; CDR3 length: 14; V gene: TRBV7-9; CDR3 protein: CASSRDREYTEAFF
J gene: TRBJ2-7; D gene: NA; CDR3 length: 13; V gene: TRBV7-3; CDR3 protein: CASSPSPNYEQYF
J gene: TRBJ2-7; D gene: TRBD2; CDR3 length: 13; V gene: TRBV5-1; CDR3 protein: CASSSTSDYEQYF
J gene: TRBJ2-5; D gene: NA; CDR3 length: 14; V gene: TRBV6-4; CDR3 protein: CASSDSASAETQYF
J gene: TRBJ2-1; D gene: NA; CDR3 length: 15; V gene: TRBV5-6; CDR3 protein: CASSPRGYSYNEQFF
J gene: TRBJ1-6; D gene: NA; CDR3 length: 14; V gene: TRBV27; CDR3 protein: CASSPGRWNSPLHF
J gene: TRBJ2-7; D gene: NA; CDR3 length: 13; V gene: TRBV25-1; CDR3 protein: CASSELEGHEQYF
J gene: TRBJ2-3; D gene: NA; CDR3 length: 12; V gene: TRBV29-1; CDR3 protein: CSVDLGTDTQYF
J gene: TRBJ1-1; D gene: NA; CDR3 length: 17; V gene: TRBV6-1; CDR3 protein: CASKSAAKKSVNTEAFF
J gene: TRBJ2-5; D gene: NA; CDR3 length: 14; V gene: TRBV20-1; CDR3 protein: CSALGGQIQETQYF
J gene: TRBJ2-4; D gene: NA; CDR3 length: 15; V gene: TRBV4-1; CDR3 protein: CASSQDAQGAGIQYF
J gene: TRBJ2-7; D gene: TRBD2; CDR3 length: 16; V gene: TRBV18; CDR3 protein: CASSPPGLAGDYEQYF
J gene: TRBJ1-2; D gene: NA; CDR3 length: 13; V gene: TRBV7-9; CDR3 protein: CASSLQGFGGYTF
J gene: TRBJ2-6; D gene: NA; CDR3 length: 13; V gene: TRBV6-6; CDR3 protein: CASTQGWANVLTF
J gene: TRBJ2-4; D gene: NA; CDR3 length: 16; V gene: TRBV15; CDR3 protein: CATSRVIGPGENIQYF
J gene: TRBJ1-5; D gene: NA; CDR3 length: 12; V gene: TRBV20-1; CDR3 protein: CSARAAGVAPYF
J gene: TRBJ2-7; D gene: TRBD1; CDR3 length: 15; V gene: TRBV11-2; CDR3 protein: CASSFGHSGGYEQYF